These 16 T cell receptor beta chains were all obtained from the same sample, sequenced in a study of T cells in Graves' hyperthyroidism and ophthalmopathy. Researchers amplified the TCR beta CDR3 regions from RNA transcripts. An initial round of RT-PCR targeting the TCR CDR3 relied on the HTBI primer set. A single record per CDR3 protein comes from TCRdb applying MiXCR to the multiplex PCR reads. The sample includes 250,000 to 350,000 distinct CDR3 sequences, over 15% of them seen just once. The material sequenced was blood. The receptors here all came from a man aged 25-40 years with Graves' hyperthyroidism.

This clonotype was found many times. The chain has TRBV2 and TRBJ1-1; D perhaps matches TRBD1 (5 bases). Looked up from germline, CDR1 is SNHLY and CDR2 is FYNNEI. The length of the CDR3 is 13 residues. Deletions cut 11 bases from V and 2 bases from J, with 15 bases between. The CDR3 DNA reads TGTGCCTCCGGGGGGAGGTCAAACACTGAAGCTTTCTTT. It encodes CASGGRSNTEAFF.

The J gene is TRBJ1-5, the V gene TRBV2, with D maybe TRBD1 (5 bases). Germline lookup yields CDR1 SNHLY and CDR2 FYNNEI. Between the trimmed V and J ends, which lost 1 base and 11 bases, there was a span of 15 bases. The CDR3 consists of 14 residues. The CDR3 bases are TGTGCCAGCAGTGAAGAGGTGACAGCTATAACCCAGCATTTT. It encodes CASSEEVTAITQHF.

The chain joins TRBV9 to TRBJ1-1; 7 nucleotides line up with TRBD1. The length of the CDR3 is 14 residues. With 1 base clipped from V and 5 bases from J, the junction kept 5 bases outside the gene matches. Germline values: CDR1 SGDLS, CDR2 YYNGEE. In DNA form, the CDR3 reads TGTGCCAGCAGCGTACAGGGGGAGGGGACTGAAGCTTTCTTT. This gives the protein CASSVQGEGTEAFF. Full variable domain (rest looked up from reference TRBV9 and TRBJ1-1): DSGVTQTPKHLITATGQRVTLRCSPRSGDLSVYWYQQSLDQGLQFLIQYYNGEERAKGNILERFSAQQFPDLHSELNLSSLELGDSALYFCASSVQGEGTEAFFGQGTRLTVV.

This clonotype was observed a few times. The genes are TRBV19 and TRBJ2-5; 7 positions agree with TRBD1. This CDR3 comprises 14 residues. The ends lost 9 bases at V and 3 bases at J; junction bases unmatched: 10. Germline V CDR1 and CDR2: LNHDA, SQIVND (reference sequence). The CDR3 is CASSPIGTEETQYF. CDR3 sequence (DNA): TGTGCCAGCAGCCCCATCGGGACAGAAGAGACCCAGTACTTC.

At least ten counts were recorded for this clonotype. V and J are TRBV18 and TRBJ2-1; unclear D gene. V lost 2 bases and J 0 bases, leaving 8 bases between the germline ends. This CDR3 region has 15 residues. Germline values: CDR1 KGHSH, CDR2 LQKENI. CDR3 region: CASSPILRSYNEQFF. CDR3 DNA sequence: TGTGCCAGCTCACCAATACTACGCTCCTACAATGAGCAGTTCTTC.

This clonotype has at least ten counts. The V call is TRBV12-3 or TRBV12-4, the J call TRBJ1-5; possibly TRBD1 for D (6 bases). The ends were cut back, 6 bases at V and 2 bases at J, with 14 bases in the middle. The CDR3 length is 15 residues. The CDR3 loop is CASSVIRGGNQPQHF. CDR3 bases: TGTGCCAGCAGCGTGATTAGGGGGGGCAATCAGCCCCAGCATTTT.

This chain joins TRBV7-3 and TRBJ1-5; no firm D call. Trimming removed 5 bases from V and 5 bases from J, with 13 bases in between. The CDR3 sequence is 14 residues long. Germline CDR1 is SGHTA and CDR2 is FQGTGA. The CDR3 DNA is TGTGCCAGCAGCCCTACCGAGGGCCATCAGCCCCAGCATTTT. Translating it yields CASSPTEGHQPQHF. Combining the CDR3 with reference TRBV7-3 and TRBJ1-5 gives the whole variable domain GAGVSQTPSNKVTEKGKYVELRCDPISGHTALYWYRQSLGQGPEFLIYFQGTGAADDSGLPNDRFFAVRPEGSVSTLKIQRTERGDSAVYLCASSPTEGHQPQHFGDGTRLSIL.

This clonotype has a handful of counts. The chain uses TRBV9 and TRBJ1-1, with D possibly being TRBD1 (6 bases). CDR3 size: 13 residues. V was shortened by 0 bases and J by 8 bases, with 11 bases between the two germline ends. Germline-derived CDR1 and CDR2 are SGDLS and YYNGEE. This chain's CDR3 is CASSVGTVTEAFF. The CDR3 region has the DNA TGTGCCAGCAGCGTAGGGACAGTTACCGAAGCTTTCTTT.

In this sample, this clonotype turned up many times. V and J are TRBV6-1 and TRBJ2-4; weak D call: TRBD1 (6 bases). Looked up from germline, CDR1 is MNHNS and CDR2 is SASEGT. The V end was cut by 8 bases, the J end by 4 bases, with 12 bases between. This CDR3 is built from 13 residues. Here the CDR3 reads CASLGQRKNIQYF. In nucleotides, the CDR3 is TGTGCCAGCCTAGGACAGCGAAAAAACATTCAGTACTTC.

This clonotype showed up just a few times. The chain has TRBV5-5 and TRBJ2-3, with 9 nucleotides matching TRBD1. The CDR3 runs to 17 residues. V lost 8 bases and J lost 2; bases outside the gene matches: 15. CDR1 and CDR2 from the germline V gene are SGHKS and YYEKEE (reference sequence). The CDR3: CASPPGQGNGYTDTQYF. In DNA form, the CDR3 reads TGTGCCAGTCCCCCGGGACAGGGAAACGGGTACACAGATACGCAGTATTTT.

This clonotype has more than one count but fewer than ten. This CDR3 fails to terminate in the conserved phenylalanine or tryptophan, so it likely reflects a read error. The chain uses TRBV20-1 and TRBJ2-7; no reliable D call. Germline CDR1 is DFQATT and CDR2 is SNEGSKA (reference sequence). This CDR3 spans 15 amino acids. Trimming pared 0 bases from V and 6 bases from J, leaving 18 bases between. CDR3 bases: TGCAGTGCTAGAGAAGAAGGTAGGGTAGAGGCCGAGCAGTACCTC. It is translated as CSAREEGRVEAEQYL.

In its sample, this clonotype was seen many times. V and J are TRBV2 and TRBJ1-1; D gene ambiguous. The CDR3 contains 12 residues. V dropped 1 base and J dropped 11 bases, with 11 bases sitting between them. The germline V gene has CDR1 SNHLY and CDR2 FYNNEI. The CDR3 spells CASSEDLASAFF. DNA for the CDR3: TGTGCCAGCAGTGAAGACCTTGCTAGCGCTTTCTTT. Full variable domain (outside the CDR3, taken from reference TRBV2 and TRBJ1-1): EPEVTQTPSHQVTQMGQEVILRCVPISNHLYFYWYRQILGQKVEFLVSFYNNEISEKSEIFDDQFSVERPDGSNFTLKIRSTKLEDSAMYFCASSEDLASAFFGQGTRLTVV.

This clonotype has at least ten counts. This chain links TRBV7-9 with TRBJ2-7; TRBD1 or TRBD2 may be the D gene (5 bases each). V lost 11 bases, J lost 3 bases, and 11 bases lay in between. The CDR3 sequence is 11 residues long. Germline V lookup: CDR1 SEHNR, CDR2 FQNEAQ (reference sequence). DNA of the CDR3: TGTGCCGGGGGTCCAGACTACGAGCAGTACTTC. It yields the protein CAGGPDYEQYF. The full variable domain, completed using reference TRBV7-9 and TRBJ2-7, is DTGVSQNPRHKITKRGQNVTFRCDPISEHNRLYWYRQTLGQGPEFLTYFQNEAQLEKSRLLSDRFSAERPKGSFSTLEIQRTEQGDSAMYLCAGGPDYEQYFGPGTRLTVT.

This clonotype was picked up a small number of times. This chain connects TRBV11-3 to TRBJ2-5; D is unclear. Germline V CDR1 and CDR2: SGHNT, YENEEA. Deletions cut 5 bases from V and 5 bases from J, with 12 bases between. The CDR3 runs to 13 residues. As DNA, the CDR3 is TGTGCCAGCAGCGCTCCCGCGATGGAGACCCAGTACTTC. The encoded protein is CASSAPAMETQYF.

The chain uses TRBV6-2 or TRBV6-3 and TRBJ2-2; no reliable D call. The V end lost 7 bases, the J end lost 9 bases, and 12 bases lay between the germline ends. This CDR3 contains 12 residues. Germline V gene sequence: CDR1 MNHEY, CDR2 SVGEGT. CDR3 coding DNA: TGTGCCAGCACTTCTCCCCCCCGGGAGCTGTTTTTT. Translation: CASTSPPRELFF.

There are many counts of this clonotype. V is TRBV15 and J is TRBJ2-1; 8 positions match TRBD2. Germline V gives CDR1 LNHNV, CDR2 YYDKDF (reference sequence). J was trimmed by 1 base and V by 1 base; bases with no gene match: 6. The CDR3 has 17 residues. DNA for the CDR3: TGTGCCACCAGCAGAGTTTGGACTAGCCCGTCCTACAATGAGCAGTTCTTC. Amino acids: CATSRVWTSPSYNEQFF.